This TCR beta chain was found in a study of blood T cells in healthy people across ages. Turning to the study itself: With template switching, about one barcoded beta molecule was captured per two T cells.

Sample-barcoded 5' priming and a J-beta primer mix drove a second PCR of about 6 to 12 cycles. TCRdb recomputed calls from the 5' RACE reads with MiXCR, one row per CDR3 protein. The sample contains around 320,000 distinct CDR3 sequences, around 29% of which appear only once. Germline lookup yields CDR1 MNHEY and CDR2 SMNVEV (reference sequence). The V and J ends lost 4 bases and 3 bases respectively, with 15 bases between them. This CDR3 has 16 amino acids. Study results and caveats: Diversity estimates drawn from one million T cells were deemed underestimates.

As to this clonotype: The antigen is undetermined.

Sample: blood. This chain connects TRBV27 to TRBJ2-2; D is undetermined. The TCR was taken from a woman in her 70s in good health. The CDR3 sequence: CASSYLGNLDTGELFF. DNA of the CDR3: TGTGCCAGCAGTTACCTAGGCAACTTGGACACCGGGGAGCTGTTTTTT.